This is a list of T cell receptor beta chains from one sample in a study of T cell responses to AZD1222 COVID-19 vaccine. Here immunoSEQ multiplex PCR was the method, and the copy in TCRdb shows in-frame clones only, minus some. The table includes 250,000 to 300,000 clones, about 94% detected once. The sample here was peripheral blood, taken 28 days after the second AZD1222 dose. These receptor sequences come from an adult who received the AZD1222 COVID-19 vaccine. Both conserved end residues are part of each CDR3. D genes are given only for firm matches. Rows give clone size only sometimes, using once, few, many, or a class for an expanded clone.

d_gene	j_gene	v_gene	abundance	CDR3aa
NA	TRBJ2-3	TRBV5-4	NA	CASSFGADTDTQYF
NA	TRBJ1-3	TRBV2	NA	CASRTDSGNTIYF
NA	TRBJ1-2	TRBV27	NA	CASRSSGGLLGGYTF
NA	TRBJ2-3	TRBV7-2	NA	CASSWARGAQYF
TRBD1	TRBJ1-2	TRBV19	NA	CASRPGQIYGYTF
NA	TRBJ1-5	TRBV5-1	NA	CASSLRLNQPQHF
NA	TRBJ1-2	TRBV6-5	NA	CASSHDKNYGYTF
NA	TRBJ2-7	TRBV7-2	NA	CASSQFLESEQYF
TRBD2	TRBJ2-3	TRBV19	NA	CASTPGLAVSYSTDTQYF
NA	TRBJ2-5	TRBV28	NA	CASSSPRGGWETQYF
TRBD1	TRBJ1-2	TRBV5-1	NA	CASSSDRPLNYGYTF
TRBD1	TRBJ2-5	TRBV28	NA	CASGQGQETQYF
NA	TRBJ1-1	TRBV5-1	NA	CASRLVGRTEAFF
NA	TRBJ1-1	TRBV6-5	NA	CASSYGGASTEAFF
TRBD2	TRBJ2-1	TRBV6-2/TRBV6-3	NA	CASSYSKVAGEYNEQFF
NA	TRBJ2-2	TRBV19	few	CASSISPGELFF
NA	TRBJ1-6	TRBV2	NA	CASSEYKEDSPLHF
TRBD1	TRBJ1-1	TRBV4-2	NA	CASSHPDRGDSEAFF
NA	TRBJ1-6	TRBV11-2	NA	CASSTTGLTPLHF
NA	TRBJ1-1	TRBV6-5	NA	CASSYGGSNTEAFF
NA	TRBJ2-4	TRBV2	NA	CASRLGAGNIQYF
NA	TRBJ2-5	TRBV2	NA	CARTDQETQYF
TRBD1	TRBJ1-5	TRBV6-5	once	CASSRTGGANQPQHF
NA	TRBJ2-7	TRBV6-5	NA	CASTAGRSYEQYF
NA	TRBJ2-2	TRBV10-2	once	CASSLAGPNTGELFF
TRBD1	TRBJ2-6	TRBV4-2	NA	CASSQVSGQGHSGANVLTF
NA	TRBJ1-3	TRBV29-1	NA	CSVEETNTIYF